The T cell receptor beta chain under discussion was sequenced for a study of T cells in Graves' hyperthyroidism and ophthalmopathy. Overall study results and limits: Most expanded thyroid clonotypes above 0.001 also appeared in blood.

This CDR3 region has 15 residues. V lost 2 bases and J lost 1, with 8 bases in between. The table lists this clonotype with many counts. Its antigen is as yet unknown. What was amplified from RNA transcripts were TCR beta CDR3 regions. First-round RT-PCR targeting the TCR CDR3 was performed with the HTBI primer set. One entry per CDR3 protein, called by TCRdb with MiXCR from the multiplex PCR reads. In the table there are about 600,000 distinct CDR3 sequences, around 15% of which are singletons. The TCR was taken from a middle-aged woman with Graves' ophthalmopathy. The sample was blood. This sequence joins TRBV12-3 or TRBV12-4 and TRBJ2-2; D gene unclear. The CDR3 loop is CASSLMVGNTGELFF. DNA of the CDR3: TGTGCCAGCAGTTTAATGGTGGGGAACACCGGGGAGCTGTTTTTT.